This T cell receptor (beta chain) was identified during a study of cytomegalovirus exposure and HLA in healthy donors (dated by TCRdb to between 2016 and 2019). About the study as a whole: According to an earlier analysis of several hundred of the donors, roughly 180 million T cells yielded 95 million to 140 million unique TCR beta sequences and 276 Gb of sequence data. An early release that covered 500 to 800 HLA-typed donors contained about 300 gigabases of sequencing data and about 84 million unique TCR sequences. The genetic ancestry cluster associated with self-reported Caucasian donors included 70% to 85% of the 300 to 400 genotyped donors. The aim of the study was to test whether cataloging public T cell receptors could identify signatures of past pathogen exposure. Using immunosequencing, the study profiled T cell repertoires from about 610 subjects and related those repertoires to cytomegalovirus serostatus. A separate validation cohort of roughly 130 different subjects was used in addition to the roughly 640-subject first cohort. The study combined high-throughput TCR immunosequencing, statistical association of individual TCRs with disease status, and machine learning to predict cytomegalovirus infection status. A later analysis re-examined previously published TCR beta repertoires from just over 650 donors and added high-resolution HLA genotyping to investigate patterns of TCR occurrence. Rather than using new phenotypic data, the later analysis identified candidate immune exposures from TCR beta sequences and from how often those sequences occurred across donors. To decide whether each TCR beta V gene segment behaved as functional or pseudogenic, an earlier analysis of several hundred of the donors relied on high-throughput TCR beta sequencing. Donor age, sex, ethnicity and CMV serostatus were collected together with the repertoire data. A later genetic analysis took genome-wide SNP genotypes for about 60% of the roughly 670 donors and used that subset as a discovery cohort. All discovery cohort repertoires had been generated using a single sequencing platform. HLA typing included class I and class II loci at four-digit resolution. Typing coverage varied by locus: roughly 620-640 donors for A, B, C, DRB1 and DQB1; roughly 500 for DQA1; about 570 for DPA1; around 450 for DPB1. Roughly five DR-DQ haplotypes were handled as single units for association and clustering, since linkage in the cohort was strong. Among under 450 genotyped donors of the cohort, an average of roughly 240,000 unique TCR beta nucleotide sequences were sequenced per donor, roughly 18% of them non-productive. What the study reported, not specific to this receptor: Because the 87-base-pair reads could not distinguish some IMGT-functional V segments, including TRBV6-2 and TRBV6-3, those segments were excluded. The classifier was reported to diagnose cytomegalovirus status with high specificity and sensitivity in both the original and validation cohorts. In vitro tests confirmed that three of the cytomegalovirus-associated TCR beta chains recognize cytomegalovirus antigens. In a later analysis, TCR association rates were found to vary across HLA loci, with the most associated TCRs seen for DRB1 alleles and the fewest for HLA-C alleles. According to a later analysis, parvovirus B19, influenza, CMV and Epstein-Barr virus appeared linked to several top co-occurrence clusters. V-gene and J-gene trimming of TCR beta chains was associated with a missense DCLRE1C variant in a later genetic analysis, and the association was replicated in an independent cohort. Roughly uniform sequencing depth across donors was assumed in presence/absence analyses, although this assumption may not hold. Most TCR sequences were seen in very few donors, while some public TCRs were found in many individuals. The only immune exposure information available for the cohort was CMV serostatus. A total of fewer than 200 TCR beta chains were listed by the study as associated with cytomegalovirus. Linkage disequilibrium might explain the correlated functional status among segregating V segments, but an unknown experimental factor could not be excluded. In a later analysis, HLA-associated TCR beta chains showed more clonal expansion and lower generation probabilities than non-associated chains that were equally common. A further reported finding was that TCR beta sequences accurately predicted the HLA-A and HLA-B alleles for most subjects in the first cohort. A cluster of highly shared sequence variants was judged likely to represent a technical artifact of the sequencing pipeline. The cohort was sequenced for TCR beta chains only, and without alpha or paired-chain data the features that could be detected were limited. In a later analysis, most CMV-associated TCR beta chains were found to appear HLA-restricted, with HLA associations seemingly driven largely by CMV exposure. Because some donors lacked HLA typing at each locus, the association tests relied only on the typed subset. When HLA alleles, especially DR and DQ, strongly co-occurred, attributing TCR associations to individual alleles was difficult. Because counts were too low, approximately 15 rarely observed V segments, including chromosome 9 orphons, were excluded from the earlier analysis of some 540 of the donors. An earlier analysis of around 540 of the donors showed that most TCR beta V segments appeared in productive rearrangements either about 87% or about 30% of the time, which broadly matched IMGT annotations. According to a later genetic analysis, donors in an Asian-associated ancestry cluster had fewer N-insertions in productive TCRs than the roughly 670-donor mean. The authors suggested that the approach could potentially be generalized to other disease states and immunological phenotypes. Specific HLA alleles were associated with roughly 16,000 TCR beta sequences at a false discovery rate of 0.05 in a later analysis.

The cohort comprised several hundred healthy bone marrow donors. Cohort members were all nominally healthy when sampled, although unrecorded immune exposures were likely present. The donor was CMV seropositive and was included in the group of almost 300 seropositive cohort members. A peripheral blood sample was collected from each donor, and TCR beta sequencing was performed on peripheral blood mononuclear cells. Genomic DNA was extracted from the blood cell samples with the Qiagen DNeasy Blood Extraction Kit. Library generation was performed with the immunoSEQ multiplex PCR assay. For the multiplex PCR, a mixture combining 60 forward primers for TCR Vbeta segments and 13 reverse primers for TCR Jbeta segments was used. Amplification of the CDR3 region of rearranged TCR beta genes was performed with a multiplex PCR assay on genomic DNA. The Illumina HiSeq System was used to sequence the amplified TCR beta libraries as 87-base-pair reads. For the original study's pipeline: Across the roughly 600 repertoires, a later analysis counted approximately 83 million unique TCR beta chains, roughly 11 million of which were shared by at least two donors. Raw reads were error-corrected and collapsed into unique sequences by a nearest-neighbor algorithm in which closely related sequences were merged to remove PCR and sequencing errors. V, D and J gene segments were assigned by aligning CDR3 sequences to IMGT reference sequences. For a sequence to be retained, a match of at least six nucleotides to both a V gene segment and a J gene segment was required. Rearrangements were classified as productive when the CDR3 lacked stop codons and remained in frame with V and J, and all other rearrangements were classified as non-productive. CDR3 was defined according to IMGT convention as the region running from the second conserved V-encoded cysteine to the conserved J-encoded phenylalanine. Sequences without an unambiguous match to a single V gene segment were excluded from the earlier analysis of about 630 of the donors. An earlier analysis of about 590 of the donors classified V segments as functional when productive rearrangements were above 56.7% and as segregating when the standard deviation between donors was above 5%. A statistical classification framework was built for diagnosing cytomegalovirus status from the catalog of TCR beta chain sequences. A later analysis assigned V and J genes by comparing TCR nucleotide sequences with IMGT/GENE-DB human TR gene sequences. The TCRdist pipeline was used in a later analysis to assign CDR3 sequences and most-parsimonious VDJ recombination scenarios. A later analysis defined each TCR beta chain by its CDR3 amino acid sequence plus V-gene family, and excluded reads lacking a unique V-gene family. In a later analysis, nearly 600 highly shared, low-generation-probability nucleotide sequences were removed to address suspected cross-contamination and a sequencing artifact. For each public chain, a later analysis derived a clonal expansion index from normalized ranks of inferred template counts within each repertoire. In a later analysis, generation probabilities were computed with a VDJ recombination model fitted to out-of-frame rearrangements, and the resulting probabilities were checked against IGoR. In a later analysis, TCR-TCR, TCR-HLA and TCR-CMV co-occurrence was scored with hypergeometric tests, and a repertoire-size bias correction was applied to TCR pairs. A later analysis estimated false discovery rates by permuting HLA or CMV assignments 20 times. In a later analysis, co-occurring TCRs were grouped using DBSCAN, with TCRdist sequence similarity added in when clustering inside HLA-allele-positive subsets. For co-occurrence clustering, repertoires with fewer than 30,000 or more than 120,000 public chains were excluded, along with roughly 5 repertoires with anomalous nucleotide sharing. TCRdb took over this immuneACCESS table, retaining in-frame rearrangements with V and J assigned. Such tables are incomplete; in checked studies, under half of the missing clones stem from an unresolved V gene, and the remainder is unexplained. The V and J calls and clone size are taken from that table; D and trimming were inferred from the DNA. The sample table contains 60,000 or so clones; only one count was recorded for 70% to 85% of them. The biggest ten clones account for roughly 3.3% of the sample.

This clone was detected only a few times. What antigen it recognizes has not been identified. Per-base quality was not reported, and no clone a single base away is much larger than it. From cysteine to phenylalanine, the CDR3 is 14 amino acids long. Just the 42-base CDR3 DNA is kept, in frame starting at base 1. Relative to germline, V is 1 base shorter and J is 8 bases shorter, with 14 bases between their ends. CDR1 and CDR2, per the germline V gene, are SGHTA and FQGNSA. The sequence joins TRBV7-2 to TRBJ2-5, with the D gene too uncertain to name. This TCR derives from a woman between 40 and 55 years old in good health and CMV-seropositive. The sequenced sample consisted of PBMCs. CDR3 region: CASSLVTTQVTQYF. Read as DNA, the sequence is TGTGCCAGCAGCTTAGTTACTACTCAAGTTACCCAGTACTTC. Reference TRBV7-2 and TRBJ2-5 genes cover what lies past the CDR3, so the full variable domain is GAGVSQSPSNKVTEKGKDVELRCDPISGHTALYWYRQSLGQGLEFLIYFQGNSAPDKSGLPSDRFSAERTGGSVSTLTIQRTQQEDSAVYLCASSLVTTQVTQYFGPGTRLLVL.